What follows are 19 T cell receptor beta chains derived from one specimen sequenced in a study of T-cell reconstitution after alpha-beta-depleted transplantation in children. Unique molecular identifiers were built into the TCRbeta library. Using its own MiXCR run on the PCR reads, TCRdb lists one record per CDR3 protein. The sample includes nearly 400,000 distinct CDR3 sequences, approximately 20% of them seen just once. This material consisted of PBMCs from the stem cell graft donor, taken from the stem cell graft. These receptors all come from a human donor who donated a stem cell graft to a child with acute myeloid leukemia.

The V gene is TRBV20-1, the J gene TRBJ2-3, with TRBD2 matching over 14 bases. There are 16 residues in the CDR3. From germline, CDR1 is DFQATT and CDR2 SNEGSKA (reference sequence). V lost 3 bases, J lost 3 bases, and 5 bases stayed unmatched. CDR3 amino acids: CSARGGLAGETDTQYF. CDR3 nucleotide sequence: TGCAGTGCTAGGGGGGGACTAGCGGGAGAAACAGATACGCAGTATTTT.

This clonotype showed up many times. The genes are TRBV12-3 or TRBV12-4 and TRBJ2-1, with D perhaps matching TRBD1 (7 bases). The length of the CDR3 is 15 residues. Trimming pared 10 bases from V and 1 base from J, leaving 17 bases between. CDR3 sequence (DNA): TGTGCCACCCAGGGCGGGACAGCTTCCTACAATGAGCAGTTCTTC. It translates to CATQGGTASYNEQFF.

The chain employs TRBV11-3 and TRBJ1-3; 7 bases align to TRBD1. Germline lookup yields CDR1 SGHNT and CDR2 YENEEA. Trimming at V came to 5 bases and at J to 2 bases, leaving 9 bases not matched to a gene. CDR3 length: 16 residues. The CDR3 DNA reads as TGTGCCAGCAGCCAACACAGGGGAGAAACTGGAAACACCATATATTTT. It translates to CASSQHRGETGNTIYF.

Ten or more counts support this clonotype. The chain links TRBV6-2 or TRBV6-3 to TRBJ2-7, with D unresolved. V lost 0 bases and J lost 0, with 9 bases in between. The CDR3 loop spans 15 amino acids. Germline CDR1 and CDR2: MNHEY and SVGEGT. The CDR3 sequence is CASSYSPFSSYEQYF. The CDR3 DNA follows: TGTGCCAGCAGTTACTCGCCTTTCAGCTCCTACGAGCAGTACTTC.

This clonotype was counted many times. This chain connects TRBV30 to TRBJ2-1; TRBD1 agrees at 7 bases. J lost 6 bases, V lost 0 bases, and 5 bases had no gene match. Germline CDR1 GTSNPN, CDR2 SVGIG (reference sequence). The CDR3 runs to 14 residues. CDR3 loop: CAWSVGRGLNEQFF. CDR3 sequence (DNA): TGTGCCTGGAGTGTCGGTAGGGGGCTCAATGAGCAGTTCTTC.

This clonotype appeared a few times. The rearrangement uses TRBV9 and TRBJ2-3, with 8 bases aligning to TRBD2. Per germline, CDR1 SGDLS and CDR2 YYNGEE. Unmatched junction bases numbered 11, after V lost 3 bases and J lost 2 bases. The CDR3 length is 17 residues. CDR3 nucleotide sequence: TGTGCCAGCAGCGGAAGAGCGGGAGTCGATTCCACAGATACGCAGTATTTT. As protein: CASSGRAGVDSTDTQYF.

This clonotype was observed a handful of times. CDR3 nucleotide sequence: TGCGCCAGCAGCCAAGGGCTTGTGACAGGGAAAATCTACGAGCAGTACTTC. Protein sequence: CASSQGLVTGKIYEQYF. This chain uses TRBV4-3 with TRBJ2-7; 7 bases match TRBD1. Trimming cost V 1 base and J 3 bases; bases outside gene matches: 12. Germline-derived CDR1 and CDR2 are LGHNA and YSLEER. The CDR3 covers 17 residues.

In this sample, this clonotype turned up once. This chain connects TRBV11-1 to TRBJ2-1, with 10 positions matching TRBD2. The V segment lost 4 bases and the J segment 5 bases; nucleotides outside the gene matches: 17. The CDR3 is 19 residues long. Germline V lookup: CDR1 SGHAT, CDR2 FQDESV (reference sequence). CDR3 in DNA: TGTGCCAGCAGCTCTCCCCCTACTCTAGCGGGAGAAATCCACAATGAGCAGTTCTTC. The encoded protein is CASSSPPTLAGEIHNEQFF.

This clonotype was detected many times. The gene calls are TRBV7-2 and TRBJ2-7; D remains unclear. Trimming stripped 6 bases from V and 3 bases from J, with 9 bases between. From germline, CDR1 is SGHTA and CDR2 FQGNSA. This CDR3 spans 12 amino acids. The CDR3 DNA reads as TGTGCCAGCAGTCGTGGCATCTACGAGCAGTACTTC. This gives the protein CASSRGIYEQYF.

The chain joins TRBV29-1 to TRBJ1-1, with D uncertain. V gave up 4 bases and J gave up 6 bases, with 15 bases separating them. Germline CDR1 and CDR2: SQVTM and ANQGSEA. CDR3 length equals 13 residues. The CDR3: CSVAPQVGAEAFF. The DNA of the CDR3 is TGCAGCGTTGCCCCCCAAGTCGGCGCTGAAGCTTTCTTT.

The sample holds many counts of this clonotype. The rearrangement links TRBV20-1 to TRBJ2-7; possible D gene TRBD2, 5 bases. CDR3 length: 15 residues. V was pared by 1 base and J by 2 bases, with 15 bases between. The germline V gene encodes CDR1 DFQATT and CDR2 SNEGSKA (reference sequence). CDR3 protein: CSARVAGISPYEQYF. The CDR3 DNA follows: TGCAGTGCTAGAGTGGCGGGCATTTCCCCCTACGAGCAGTACTTC.

The CDR3, as DNA: TGCGCCAGCAGCGACATTCGTACTAGCGGGAGGCTCGAGCAGTACTTC. Its translation is CASSDIRTSGRLEQYF. The rearrangement uses TRBV4-1 and TRBJ2-7, with 12 bases fitting TRBD2. The CDR3 has 16 residues. Germline lookup yields CDR1 MGHRA and CDR2 YSYEKL. V was pared by 5 bases and J by 6 bases, with 11 bases of the junction left unmatched.

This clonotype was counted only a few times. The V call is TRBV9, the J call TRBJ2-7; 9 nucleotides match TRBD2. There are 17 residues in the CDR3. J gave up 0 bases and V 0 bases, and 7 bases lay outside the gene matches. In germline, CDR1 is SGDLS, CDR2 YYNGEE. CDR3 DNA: TGTGCCAGCAGCGTAGGGCCCCAGCGGGAGGTCTCCTACGAGCAGTACTTC. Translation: CASSVGPQREVSYEQYF. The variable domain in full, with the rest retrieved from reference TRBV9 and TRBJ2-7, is DSGVTQTPKHLITATGQRVTLRCSPRSGDLSVYWYQQSLDQGLQFLIQYYNGEERAKGNILERFSAQQFPDLHSELNLSSLELGDSALYFCASSVGPQREVSYEQYFGPGTRLTVT.

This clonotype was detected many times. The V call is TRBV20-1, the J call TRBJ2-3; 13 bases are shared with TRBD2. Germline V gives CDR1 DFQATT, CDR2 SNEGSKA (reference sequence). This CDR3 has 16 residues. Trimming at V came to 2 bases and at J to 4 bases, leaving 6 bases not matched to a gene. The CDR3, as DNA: TGCAGTGCTAGACCCACTAGCGGGAGGGGAGCAGATACGCAGTATTTT. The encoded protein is CSARPTSGRGADTQYF.

CDR3 protein: CASSLVVSGSGADTQYF. The DNA for the CDR3 is TGCGCCAGCAGCTTGGTCGTAAGCGGGAGCGGAGCAGATACGCAGTATTTT. J is TRBJ2-3 and V is TRBV5-1; TRBD2 matches at 8 bases. CDR1 and CDR2 from the germline V gene are SGHRS and YFSETQ. J was trimmed by 4 bases and V by 0 bases; bases with no gene match: 10. CDR3 size: 17 residues.

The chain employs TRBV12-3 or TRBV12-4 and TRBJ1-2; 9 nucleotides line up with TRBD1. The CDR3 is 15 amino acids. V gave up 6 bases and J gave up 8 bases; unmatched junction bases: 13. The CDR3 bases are TGTGCCAGCAGCATTCACCCACAGGGGGCTTCGGGCTACACCTTC. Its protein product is CASSIHPQGASGYTF.

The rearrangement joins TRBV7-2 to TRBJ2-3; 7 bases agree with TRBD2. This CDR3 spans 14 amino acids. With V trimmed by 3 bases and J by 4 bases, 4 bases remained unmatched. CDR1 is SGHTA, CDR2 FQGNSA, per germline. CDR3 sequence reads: CASSLTSIPDTQYF. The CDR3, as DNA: TGTGCCAGCAGCTTGACTAGCATCCCAGATACGCAGTATTTT.

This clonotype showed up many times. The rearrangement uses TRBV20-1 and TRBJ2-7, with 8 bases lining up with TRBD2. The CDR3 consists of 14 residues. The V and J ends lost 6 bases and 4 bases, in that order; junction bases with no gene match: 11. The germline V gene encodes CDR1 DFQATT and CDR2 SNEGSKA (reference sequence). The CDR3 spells CSAPLTGGRYEQYF. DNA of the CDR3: TGCAGTGCGCCTCTGACGGGAGGGCGATACGAGCAGTACTTC.

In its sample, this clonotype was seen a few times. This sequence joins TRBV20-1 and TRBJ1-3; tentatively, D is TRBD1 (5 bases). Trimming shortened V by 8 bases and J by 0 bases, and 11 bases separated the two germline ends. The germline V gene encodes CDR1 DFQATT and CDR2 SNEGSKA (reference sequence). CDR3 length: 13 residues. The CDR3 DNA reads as TGCAGTTCCAGGGCGACCTCTGGAAACACCATATATTTT. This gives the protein CSSRATSGNTIYF.